One T cell receptor beta chain is described in this entry. TCRdb's table, derived via immunoSEQ multiplex PCR, lists solely in-frame clones and lacks some. This table holds around 100,000 clones, under 95% found once. This entry comes from a study of control samples from healthy donors and cancer patients. Trimming took 6 bases from V and 1 from J; bases not matched to a gene: 5. The germline V gene encodes CDR1 MDHEN and CDR2 SYDVKM. The CDR3 has 14 residues. The chain is built from TRBV28 and TRBJ1-2; 7 positions match TRBD1. The origin of this receptor is a young woman in good health. Material for sequencing was blood. The chain's CDR3 is CASSRHRGNYGYTF. The CDR3 DNA follows: TGTGCCAGCAGCCGCCACAGGGGTAACTATGGCTACACCTTC.